The rows below give T cell receptor beta chains drawn from one sample of a study of T cell responses to AZD1222 COVID-19 vaccine. Libraries were prepared by immunoSEQ multiplex PCR; TCRdb keeps only in-frame clonotypes and omits some of them. The data show about 140,000 clones, 80% to 90% seen once. The specimen comprised peripheral blood, sampled on day 0 of AZD1222 vaccination. Receptors were obtained from an adult in good health. Both conserved end residues are part of each CDR3. A D gene is named only where the DNA matches it firmly. Rows may omit the clone size; those that give it use once, few, many or a size class.

clone_size	v_call	d_call	j_call	cdr3_aa	cdr3_nt
once	TRBV28	-	TRBJ2-1	CASSFHLGGAVYNEQFF	TGTGCCAGCAGTTTCCACCTGGGGGGGGCGGTATACAATGAGCAGTTCTTC
-	TRBV4-3	-	TRBJ1-1	CASSQERFPGPKGKAFF	TGCGCCAGCAGCCAAGAACGGTTTCCAGGGCCAAAAGGAAAAGCTTTCTTT
once	TRBV28	-	TRBJ1-2	CASSLKLFLGRIANYGYTF	TGTGCCAGCAGTTTAAAGTTGTTTTTGGGGCGGATAGCTAACTATGGCTACACCTTC
once	TRBV7-2	-	TRBJ1-1	CASSLRLDLEAFF	TGTGCCAGCAGCTTACGGCTAGACCTTGAAGCTTTCTTT
-	TRBV2	TRBD2	TRBJ2-7	CASRGTSRPYEQYF	TGTGCCAGCAGGGGGACTAGCAGACCCTACGAGCAGTACTTC
-	TRBV4-3	TRBD1	TRBJ1-2	CVPIRGQSGYTF	TGCGTCCCAATAAGGGGGCAGTCAGGCTACACCTTC
-	TRBV7-9	TRBD1	TRBJ2-2	CASSSGTGDIPGELFF	TGTGCCAGCAGCTCCGGGACAGGGGATATCCCCGGGGAGCTGTTTTTT
-	TRBV9	-	TRBJ2-5	CASSTQGGEETQYF	TGTGCCAGCAGCACGCAGGGGGGCGAAGAGACCCAGTACTTC
-	TRBV3-1/TRBV3-2	-	TRBJ1-1	CASSQDPGDSEAFF	TGTGCCAGCAGCCAAGATCCTGGGGACTCTGAAGCTTTCTTT
once	TRBV30	-	TRBJ1-2	CAGGRQPDYGYTF	TGTGCCGGGGGACGCCAACCTGACTATGGCTACACCTTC
-	TRBV5-4	-	TRBJ1-6	CASSWAASKWLKNNSPLHF	TGTGCCAGCAGCTGGGCCGCTTCAAAGTGGTTAAAGAATAATTCACCCCTCCACTTT
-	TRBV5-1	-	TRBJ1-4	CASSLGQRNEKLFF	TGCGCCAGCAGCTTGGGACAGAGAAATGAAAAACTGTTTTTT
-	TRBV28	TRBD1	TRBJ1-2	CASRFYSGTGGGGYTF	TGTGCCAGCAGGTTCTACTCCGGGACAGGGGGCGGAGGCTACACCTTC
-	TRBV6-6	TRBD1	TRBJ2-1	CASSRLRTGIYNEQFF	TGTGCCAGCAGTCGACTCAGGACAGGGATATACAATGAGCAGTTCTTC
-	TRBV5-6	-	TRBJ1-2	CASSADPGANYGYTF	TGTGCCAGCAGCGCAGACCCCGGGGCGAACTATGGCTACACCTTC
-	TRBV5-4	TRBD2	TRBJ2-5	CASNFYLAGQETQYF	TGTGCCAGCAACTTTTACTTAGCGGGGCAAGAGACCCAGTACTTC
-	TRBV5-6	-	TRBJ2-2	CASSLRGRHTVSGELFF	TGTGCCAGCAGCCTACGGGGACGCCACACCGTGTCCGGGGAGCTGTTTTTT
-	TRBV11-2	TRBD2	TRBJ2-7	CASSLLPAGGPSSYEQYF	TGTGCCAGCAGCTTACTCCCAGCGGGAGGGCCTAGCTCCTACGAGCAGTACTTC
-	TRBV9	-	TRBJ2-7	CASSVQGRDYEQYF	TGTGCCAGCAGCGTCCAGGGGAGAGACTACGAGCAGTACTTC
-	TRBV5-1	-	TRBJ2-5	CASTDSQETQYF	TGCGCCAGCACCGACAGCCAAGAGACCCAGTACTTC
-	TRBV5-1	TRBD1	TRBJ2-7	CASSYFGTGGAYEQYF	TGCGCCAGCAGCTATTTTGGGACAGGGGGCGCGTACGAGCAGTACTTC
-	TRBV4-2	TRBD2	TRBJ2-5	CASSHASLAGVETQYF	TGTGCCAGCAGCCACGCCTCTCTAGCGGGAGTAGAGACCCAGTACTTC
-	TRBV30	-	TRBJ2-2	CAWSEGAGELFF	TGTGCCTGGAGTGAGGGCGCCGGGGAGCTGTTTTTT
-	TRBV30	-	TRBJ2-3	CAWRRGRSTDTQYF	TGTGCCTGGAGAAGAGGGAGGTCCACAGATACGCAGTATTTT
-	TRBV21-1	-	TRBJ1-3	CASSKEGWGDSDSGNTIYF	TGTGCCAGCAGCAAAGAAGGATGGGGTGACAGCGACTCTGGAAACACCATATATTTT
-	TRBV5-1	TRBD1	TRBJ2-7	CASSSDRVLAEQYF	TGCGCCAGCAGCTCAGACAGGGTTTTGGCCGAGCAGTACTTC
-	TRBV27	-	TRBJ2-1	CASSLSRRIGYNEQFF	TGTGCCAGCAGTTTATCGAGGCGTATTGGTTACAATGAGCAGTTCTTC
-	TRBV19	-	TRBJ1-1	CASSLPPPGKNTEAFF	TGTGCCAGTAGTCTCCCCCCCCCAGGCAAGAACACTGAAGCTTTCTTT
-	TRBV9	TRBD1	TRBJ1-6	CASSFTGGAYSNSPLHF	TGTGCCAGCAGCTTTACAGGGGGCGCCTACTCGAATTCACCCCTCCACTTT
-	TRBV25-1	-	TRBJ1-5	CASSERTENQPQHF	TGTGCCAGCAGTGAAAGGACAGAAAATCAGCCCCAGCATTTT
-	TRBV5-1	TRBD1	TRBJ2-1	CASLTGTGDNEQFF	TGCGCCAGCCTGACCGGGACAGGGGACAATGAGCAGTTCTTC
-	TRBV3-1/TRBV3-2	-	TRBJ1-6	CASSQGITGQYNSPLHF	TGTGCCAGCAGCCAAGGTATTACAGGACAGTATAATTCACCCCTCCACTTT
-	TRBV5-4	TRBD1	TRBJ1-1	CASSLGQGMRNTEAFF	TGTGCCAGCAGCTTGGGACAGGGTATGAGAAACACTGAAGCTTTCTTT
-	TRBV19	TRBD1	TRBJ1-2	CASHGTASSLNYGYTF	TGTGCCAGTCACGGGACAGCCTCCTCTCTTAACTATGGCTACACCTTC
-	TRBV11-2	TRBD1	TRBJ1-2	CASSPLTGRDYGYTF	TGTGCCAGCAGCCCTCTGACAGGGCGGGACTATGGCTACACCTTC
-	TRBV28	-	TRBJ1-6	CASKLGGSSYNSPLHF	TGTGCCAGCAAATTGGGGGGCAGCTCCTATAATTCACCCCTCCACTTT
-	TRBV13	-	TRBJ1-2	CASSLRGGSVGGYTF	TGTGCCAGCAGCTTACGCGGGGGGTCGGTGGGAGGCTACACCTTC
-	TRBV28	TRBD1	TRBJ2-1	CASRPNSGTGDPEQFF	TGTGCCAGCAGACCGAACTCGGGGACAGGGGACCCTGAGCAGTTCTTC
-	TRBV5-1	TRBD2	TRBJ2-7	CASSLMGGEYEQYF	TGCGCCAGCAGCTTGATGGGAGGGGAGTACGAGCAGTACTTC
-	TRBV27	TRBD1	TRBJ1-2	CASSFAGQGGNYGYTF	TGTGCCAGCAGTTTCGCAGGACAGGGGGGGAACTATGGCTACACCTTC
-	TRBV4-2	-	TRBJ2-3	CASSPDTAGDTQYF	TGTGCCAGCAGCCCCGACACCGCGGGAGATACGCAGTATTTT
-	TRBV11-2	-	TRBJ1-1	CASSDARGFGEAFF	TGTGCCAGCAGCGATGCGAGGGGTTTCGGTGAAGCTTTCTTT
-	TRBV29-1	-	TRBJ2-7	CSVEAHSSYEQYF	TGCAGCGTTGAGGCCCACAGCTCCTACGAGCAGTACTTC
-	TRBV29-1	TRBD2	TRBJ2-1	CSVEPGLAGAPNEQFF	TGCAGCGTTGAACCGGGACTAGCGGGAGCTCCCAATGAGCAGTTCTTC
-	TRBV19	-	TRBJ2-7	CASSPRREMYEQYF	TGTGCCAGTAGCCCCCGGAGGGAGATGTACGAGCAGTACTTC
once	TRBV5-5	TRBD1	TRBJ1-2	CASSLETGNYGYTF	TGTGCCAGCAGCTTGGAGACAGGGAACTATGGCTACACCTTC
-	TRBV6-5	TRBD2	TRBJ2-7	CASSYSSGVGYEQYF	TGTGCCAGCAGTTACTCGAGCGGGGTTGGGTACGAGCAGTACTTC
-	TRBV3-1/TRBV3-2	TRBD1	TRBJ1-3	CASSHGTAYNTIYF	TGTGCCAGCAGCCACGGGACAGCATATAACACCATATATTTT
-	TRBV14	TRBD2	TRBJ2-7	CASSPKALAGGRSYEQYF	TGTGCCAGCAGCCCCAAGGCTCTAGCGGGAGGGCGATCCTACGAGCAGTACTTC
-	TRBV28	TRBD1	TRBJ2-7	CASRKGQGSYEQYF	TGTGCCAGCAGGAAAGGACAGGGGTCCTACGAGCAGTACTTC